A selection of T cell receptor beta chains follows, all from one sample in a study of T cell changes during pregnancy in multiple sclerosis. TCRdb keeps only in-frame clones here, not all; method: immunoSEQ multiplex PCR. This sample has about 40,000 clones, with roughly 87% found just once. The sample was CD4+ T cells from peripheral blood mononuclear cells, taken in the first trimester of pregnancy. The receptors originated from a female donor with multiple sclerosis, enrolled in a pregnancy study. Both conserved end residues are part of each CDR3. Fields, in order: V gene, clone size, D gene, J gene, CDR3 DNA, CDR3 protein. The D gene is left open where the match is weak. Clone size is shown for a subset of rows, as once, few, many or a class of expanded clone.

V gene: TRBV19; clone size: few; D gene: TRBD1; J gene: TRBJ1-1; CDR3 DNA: TGTGCCAGTAGAAGACAGGGGCTTCCGAACACTGAAGCTTTCTTT; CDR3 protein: CASRRQGLPNTEAFF
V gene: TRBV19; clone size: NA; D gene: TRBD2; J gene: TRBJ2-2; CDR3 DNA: TGTGCCAGTAGTATAGTGGCTAGCGGGAGTACGGGCACCGGGGAGCTGTTTTTT; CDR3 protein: CASSIVASGSTGTGELFF
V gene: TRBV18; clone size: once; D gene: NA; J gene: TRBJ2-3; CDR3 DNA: TGTGCCAGCTCACCAACTCAGGGGGGAGATACGCAGTATTTT; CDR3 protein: CASSPTQGGDTQYF
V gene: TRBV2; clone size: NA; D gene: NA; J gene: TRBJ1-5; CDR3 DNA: TGTGCCAGCAGTCATCGGGGGGGGCAGGACCTCAATCAGCCCCAGCATTTT; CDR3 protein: CASSHRGGQDLNQPQHF
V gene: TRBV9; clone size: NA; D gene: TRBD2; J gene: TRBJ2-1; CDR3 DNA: TGTGCCAGCAGCGACCCTACACTAGCGGGAGGCGGACCAAGCTCCTACAATGAGCAGTTCTTC; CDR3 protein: CASSDPTLAGGGPSSYNEQFF
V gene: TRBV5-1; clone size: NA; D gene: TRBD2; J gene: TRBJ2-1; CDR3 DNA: TGCGCCAGCAGCCCTAGGCCGGGACTAGCGGGAGGGAATGAGCAGTTCTTC; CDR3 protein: CASSPRPGLAGGNEQFF
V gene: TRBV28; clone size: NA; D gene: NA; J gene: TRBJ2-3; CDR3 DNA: TGTGCCAGCAGTCCCCCTCTGACTGGCGGAGATACGCAGTATTTT; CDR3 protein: CASSPPLTGGDTQYF
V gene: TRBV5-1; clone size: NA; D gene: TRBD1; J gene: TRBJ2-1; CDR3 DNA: TGCGCCAGCAGCTGGAGACAGGGGGCCCTGACTAACAATGAGCAGTTCTTC; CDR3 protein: CASSWRQGALTNNEQFF
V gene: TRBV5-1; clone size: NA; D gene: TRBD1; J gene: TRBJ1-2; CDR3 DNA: TGCGCCAGCAGCTTAGGGACAGGATCTTCTAACTATGGCTACACCTTC; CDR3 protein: CASSLGTGSSNYGYTF
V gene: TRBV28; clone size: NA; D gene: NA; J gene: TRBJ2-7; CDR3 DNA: TGTGCCAGCAGTTTAGTAAGAGGGGAGCAGTACTTC; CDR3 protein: CASSLVRGEQYF
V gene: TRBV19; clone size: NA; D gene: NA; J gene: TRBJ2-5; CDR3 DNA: TGTGCCAGTAGTATAGGAGTTGACTCCCCTCAAGAGACCCAGTACTTC; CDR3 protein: CASSIGVDSPQETQYF
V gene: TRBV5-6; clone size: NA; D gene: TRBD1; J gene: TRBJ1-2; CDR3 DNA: TGTGCCAGCAGCTTGATCTCTGCGGGACAGATTTTCTATGGCTACACCTTC; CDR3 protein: CASSLISAGQIFYGYTF
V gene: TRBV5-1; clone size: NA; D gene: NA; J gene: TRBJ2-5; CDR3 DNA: TGCGCCAGCAGCTTGAATGCGGGTATCAGGGGAGAGACCCAGTACTTC; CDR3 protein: CASSLNAGIRGETQYF
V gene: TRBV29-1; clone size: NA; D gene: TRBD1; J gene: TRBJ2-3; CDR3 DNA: TGCAGCGTGTGGGGGGACAGGGAGCGCCTCGGGGCACAGTATTTT; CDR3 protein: CSVWGDRERLGAQYF
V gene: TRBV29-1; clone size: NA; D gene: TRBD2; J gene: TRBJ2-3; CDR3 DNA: TGCAGCGTTCGTCGACTAGCGGAGACAGATACGCAGTATTTT; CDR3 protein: CSVRRLAETDTQYF
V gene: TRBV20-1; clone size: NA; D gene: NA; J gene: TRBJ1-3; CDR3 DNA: TGCAGTGCAAGCCGAGGGGGCACCATATATTTT; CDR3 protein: CSASRGGTIYF
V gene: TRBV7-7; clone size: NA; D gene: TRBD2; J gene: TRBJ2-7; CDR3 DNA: TGTGCCAGCAGCTTGGGTAGCGGGAGTTCCTACGAGCAGTACTTC; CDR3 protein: CASSLGSGSSYEQYF
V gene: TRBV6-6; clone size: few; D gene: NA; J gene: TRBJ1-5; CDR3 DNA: TGTGCCAGCAGACAGGGACGGAGCAATCAGCCCCAGCATTTT; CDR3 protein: CASRQGRSNQPQHF